One T cell receptor beta chain is described in this entry. Its target is not known. The second PCR ran roughly 6 to 11 cycles with a sample-barcoded 5' primer and J-beta primers. In TCRdb, the 5' RACE reads were re-called with MiXCR into one record per CDR3 protein. The sample consists of some 710,000 distinct CDR3 sequences, more than 35% of them appearing once. Per sample, no less than 5.5 micrograms of total RNA were extracted. These data belong to a study of blood T cells in healthy people across ages. Broader study findings: Naive CD4+ cell counts and diversity both ran higher in long-lived than in aged donors. No conclusive comparison of naive versus antigen-experienced cells was possible with unsorted PBMCs. It was held that diversity estimates obtained from one million T cells represented underestimates.

Trimming at V came to 7 bases and at J to 0 bases, leaving 4 bases not matched to a gene. This CDR3 has 14 amino acids. Germline lookup yields CDR1 SQVTM and CDR2 ANQGSEA. The chain combines TRBV29-1 with TRBJ2-7, with 12 bases matching TRBD2. Sequenced input: blood. This clonotype was sampled from a man older than 75 in good health. The CDR3 loop reads CSAGLAGFSYEQYF. CDR3 DNA: TGCAGCGCTGGACTAGCGGGATTCTCCTACGAGCAGTACTTC.